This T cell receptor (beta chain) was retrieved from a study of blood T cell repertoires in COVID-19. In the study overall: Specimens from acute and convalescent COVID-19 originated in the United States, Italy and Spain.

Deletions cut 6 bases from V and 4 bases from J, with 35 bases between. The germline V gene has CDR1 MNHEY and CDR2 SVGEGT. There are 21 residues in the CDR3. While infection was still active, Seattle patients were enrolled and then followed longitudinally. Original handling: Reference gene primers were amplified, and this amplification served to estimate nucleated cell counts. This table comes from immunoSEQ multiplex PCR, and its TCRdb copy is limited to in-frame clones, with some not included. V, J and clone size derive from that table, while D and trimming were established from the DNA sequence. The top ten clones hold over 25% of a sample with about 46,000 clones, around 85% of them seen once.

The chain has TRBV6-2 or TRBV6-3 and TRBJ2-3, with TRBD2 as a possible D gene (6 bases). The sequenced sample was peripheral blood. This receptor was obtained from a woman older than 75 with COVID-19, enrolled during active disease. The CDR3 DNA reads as TGTGCCAGCAGCCCCCTAGAACTAGTGCGAACTAGCTATAGGTCGTCAGATACGCAGTATTTT. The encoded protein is CASSPLELVRTSYRSSDTQYF.